This TCR beta chain was recovered during a study of T cells expressing NK-cell markers (dated by TCRdb to the early 2020s). About the study as a whole: In sorted CD3+CD56+NKG2C+, CD3+CD56+NKG2C- and CD3+CD56-NKG2C+ T-cell subsets from several donors, TCR beta-chain repertoires were profiled. Among the eight sequenced donors, seven were HCMV-seropositive and one was HCMV-seronegative. Libraries were sequenced as 2 x 150 bp reads on Illumina HiSeq 2000/2500, MiSeq or NextSeq. Randomly selected healthy volunteers, three men and five women, were used as the eight sequenced donors.

Spanning cysteine to phenylalanine, the CDR3 consists of 13 amino acids. DNA is not recorded here. The germline V gene gives CDR1 as SQVTM and CDR2 as ANQGSEA. Sequencer: Illumina HiSeq 2000. TCR beta cDNA libraries were made by 5'RACE template switching that added a universal primer site and unique molecular identifiers. cDNA synthesis was primed from the TCR beta constant segment, followed by two successive PCR amplification steps. In the authors' own workflow: MIGEC was used to demultiplex reads and group the reads by UMI, and MiTCR was used to assemble and quantify clonotypes. To exclude erroneous sequences, only TCR cDNA sequences supported by at least two reads were retained. Downstream repertoire analysis used the tcR package, and clonotypes were matched across fractions by CDR3 nucleotide sequence plus V segment. VDJmatch was used to annotate antigen specificity against VDJdb, with one amino acid substitution allowed in CDR3. Each CDR3 protein sequence appears as one entry after TCRdb reprocessed the reads, and no DNA is included. None of the V and J calls come from the authors' own analysis; TCRdb made them. This sample's table contains under 600,000 distinct CDR3 sequences. The top ten hold about 1.5% of the sample.

HCMV serostatus was determined by detecting HCMV-specific IgG in serum with a commercial ELISA kit. Peripheral blood mononuclear cells were isolated from blood by Ficoll density gradient centrifugation. As concerns this clonotype: No cognate antigen has been identified for it.

Overall results and qualifications from the work: Whether the expanded NKG2C-expressing T cell clones were specific for HCMV antigens was left unclear. Those dominant clonotypes were again the most abundant among CD3+CD56-NKG2C+ cells in a handful of donors, at roughly 25-60.1%. In roughly 6 donors, the dominant CD3+CD56+NKG2C+ clonotypes were found to rank among the top 10 CD8+ clonotypes and to make up about 1.0-7.5% of CD8+ T cells.

Sequenced: blood T cells: a sorted CD56 or NKG2C T cell subset, CD4+ or CD8+ T cells, or bulk PBMC T cells (not recorded which). The rearrangement joined TRBV29-1 to TRBJ1-1; TCRdb returns TRBD1, unconfirmable since there is no DNA. This clonotype originated in a woman aged 45-59 years in good health. Donor details come from another sample of the same person, matched by shared clones. Here the CDR3 is given as CSAQGTENTEAFF.